The 22 T cell receptor beta chains presented below share a single source sample, sequenced in a study of cytomegalovirus exposure and HLA in healthy donors. PCR was performed using 60 Vbeta and 13 Jbeta primers. The table came from immunoSEQ multiplex PCR; TCRdb's copy has only in-frame clones and leaves some out. The sample carries 90,000 to 100,000 clones, roughly three quarters recorded once. Material: PBMCs. These TCRs come from a female donor in good health and CMV-seronegative.

The V and J genes are TRBV2 and TRBJ1-2; D may be TRBD1 (6 bases). Per germline, CDR1 SNHLY and CDR2 FYNNEI. The CDR3 runs to 13 residues. V lost 1 base to trimming and J lost 3 bases, with 6 bases between them. CDR3 DNA: TGTGCCAGCAGTGAAGACAGGGACTATGGCTACACCTTC. As protein: CASSEDRDYGYTF. The complete variable domain, with remaining parts taken from reference TRBV2 and TRBJ1-2, reads EPEVTQTPSHQVTQMGQEVILRCVPISNHLYFYWYRQILGQKVEFLVSFYNNEISEKSEIFDDQFSVERPDGSNFTLKIRSTKLEDSAMYFCASSEDRDYGYTFGSGTRLTVV.

This clone was observed a single time. The chain has TRBV5-1 and TRBJ2-1, with 8 bases lining up with TRBD1. Trimming took 4 bases from V and 6 from J; bases not matched to a gene: 9. The CDR3 runs 15 residues. Germline assignment: CDR1 SGHRS and CDR2 YFSETQ. The CDR3 region is CASSRGDRRGNEQFF. CDR3 nucleotide sequence: TGCGCCAGCAGCCGCGGGGACAGGAGGGGCAATGAGCAGTTCTTC.

V is TRBV7-9 and J is TRBJ1-3; D may be TRBD1 (5 bases). The CDR3 length is 16 residues. V was clipped by 1 base and J by 0 bases, with 10 bases between them. Germline lookup yields CDR1 SEHNR and CDR2 FQNEAQ (reference sequence). CDR3 in amino acids: CASSLVTGSSGNTIYF. CDR3 coding DNA: TGTGCCAGCAGCTTAGTTACAGGCAGCTCTGGAAACACCATATATTTT. The entire variable domain, with the rest obtained from reference TRBV7-9 and TRBJ1-3, is as follows: DTGVSQNPRHKITKRGQNVTFRCDPISEHNRLYWYRQTLGQGPEFLTYFQNEAQLEKSRLLSDRFSAERPKGSFSTLEIQRTEQGDSAMYLCASSLVTGSSGNTIYFGEGSWLTVV.

J is TRBJ2-5 and V is TRBV7-2; possibly TRBD2 for D (6 bases). The germline CDR1 and CDR2 sequences are SGHTA and FQGNSA. The CDR3 sequence is 16 residues long. With 1 base removed from V and 2 bases from J, the gap between germline ends came to 14 bases. CDR3 sequence reads: CASSLVARLVQETQYF. The CDR3 DNA follows: TGTGCCAGCAGCTTAGTTGCAAGACTAGTGCAAGAGACCCAGTACTTC.

The chain recombines TRBV19 with TRBJ1-2, with a possible D match to TRBD1 (5 bases). The ends were cut back, 6 bases at V and 7 bases at J, with 12 bases in the middle. The V gene's germline CDR1 is LNHDA and CDR2 SQIVND (reference sequence). This CDR3 region has 12 residues. The CDR3 DNA reads TGTGCCAGTAGAGTAGGGGAATTTGGCTACACCTTC. This encodes CASRVGEFGYTF.

This clone has only one observation. The CDR3 bases are TGTGCCAGCAGCTTAGAAGGGGGCAATCAGCCCCAGCATTTT. Residues: CASSLEGGNQPQHF. The genes are TRBV7-3 and TRBJ1-5; a possible D gene is TRBD1 (5 bases). V was shortened by 2 bases and J by 2 bases, with 7 bases between the two germline ends. The CDR3 is 14 amino acids. The germline V gene encodes CDR1 SGHTA and CDR2 FQGTGA.

The rearrangement links TRBV18 to TRBJ2-7; TRBD1 matches 8 bases. The J segment lost 0 bases and the V segment lost 0 bases, leaving 7 bases of the junction unmatched. CDR3 length equals 17 residues. Germline values: CDR1 KGHSH, CDR2 LQKENI. The CDR3 protein is CASSPPAGGFRSYEQYF. In DNA, the CDR3 is TGTGCCAGCTCACCACCTGCAGGGGGCTTTCGCTCCTACGAGCAGTACTTC.

The chain combines TRBV6-1 with TRBJ2-7; 8 positions agree with TRBD1. The CDR3 has 15 amino acids. V shed 6 bases, J shed 1 base, and the junction held 8 bases outside the gene matches. The germline V gene encodes CDR1 MNHNS and CDR2 SASEGT. This chain's CDR3 is CASSRTGGRSYEQYF. Written as DNA, the CDR3 is TGTGCCAGCAGCCGCACAGGGGGTCGTTCCTACGAGCAGTACTTC.

The chain joins TRBV5-1 to TRBJ1-2; 9 bases are a match to TRBD1. The trim removed 6 bases at V and 8 bases at J, leaving 11 bases unmatched. Germline V gene sequence: CDR1 SGHRS, CDR2 YFSETQ. The CDR3 contains 14 residues. In DNA, the CDR3 is TGCGCCAGCAATCGCAACAGGGGGCCAATCGGCTACACCTTC. Encoded protein: CASNRNRGPIGYTF.

CDR3 protein: CAIQGASNQPQHF. The CDR3 DNA reads TGTGCCATCCAAGGGGCATCCAATCAGCCCCAGCATTTT. The chain carries TRBV10-3 and TRBJ1-5, with a tentative D call TRBD1 (5 bases). With 8 bases removed from V and 3 bases from J, the gap between germline ends came to 11 bases. The CDR3 runs 13 residues. Germline V CDR1 and CDR2: ENHRY, SYGVKD.

Only a few counts were recorded for this clone. The chain is built from TRBV10-3 and TRBJ2-6; no firm D call. The CDR3 is 13 amino acids. Germline loops: CDR1 ENHRY, CDR2 SYGVKD. The V and J ends lost 4 bases and 2 bases respectively, with 3 bases between them. The CDR3 coding sequence is TGTGCCATCAGTGGCGCTGGGGCCAACGTCCTGACTTTC. It translates to CAISGAGANVLTF.

The rearrangement links TRBV5-6 to TRBJ1-1; no clear D gene. Germline CDR1 and CDR2: SGHDT and YYEEEE. Deletions cut 2 bases from V and 4 bases from J, with 9 bases between. The CDR3 has 13 residues. The CDR3 here is CASSLTEGTEAFF. Written as DNA, the CDR3 is TGTGCCAGCAGCTTAACCGAGGGCACTGAAGCTTTCTTT.

The CDR3 loop reads CATSRDVIETGSYNEQFF. As DNA, the CDR3 is TGTGCCACCAGCAGAGACGTTATTGAAACCGGGTCCTACAATGAGCAGTTCTTC. The chain combines TRBV15 with TRBJ2-1; no reliable D call. Deletions cut 0 bases from V and 1 base from J, with 16 bases between. The CDR3 runs to 18 residues. Germline CDR1 is LNHNV and CDR2 is YYDKDF (reference sequence). The full variable domain, completed using reference TRBV15 and TRBJ2-1, is DAMVIQNPRYQVTQFGKPVTLSCSQTLNHNVMYWYQQKSSQAPKLLFHYYDKDFNNEADTPDNFQSRRPNTSFCFLDIRSPGLGDTAMYLCATSRDVIETGSYNEQFFGPGTRLTVL.

This clone has just one count. This sequence joins TRBV27 and TRBJ2-1, with D possibly matching TRBD2 (6 bases). The CDR3 consists of 16 residues. The germline CDR1 and CDR2 sequences are MNHEY and SMNVEV (reference sequence). The ends were cut back, 6 bases at V and 5 bases at J, with 20 bases in the middle. The CDR3 region has the DNA TGTGCCAGCAGCACCCCAATGCAGGCGGGGAACAATGAGCAGTTCTTC. It translates to CASSTPMQAGNNEQFF.

The J gene is TRBJ2-7, the V gene TRBV4-2; 9 bases are shared with TRBD1. J was trimmed by 5 bases and V by 2 bases; bases with no gene match: 7. Germline CDR1 is LGHNA and CDR2 is YNFKEQ. The CDR3 has 15 residues. The CDR3 DNA follows: TGTGCCAGCAGCCAAAGGGGGACAGGGCTGCACGAGCAGTACTTC. It specifies CASSQRGTGLHEQYF.

This clone was observed a few times. The chain employs TRBV5-1 and TRBJ2-3; D is ambiguous. The CDR3 consists of 13 residues. Trimming removed 0 bases from V and 4 bases from J, with 6 bases in between. Germline CDR1 SGHRS, CDR2 YFSETQ. CDR3 coding DNA: TGCGCCAGCAGCTTGGCCCCGGCAGATACGCAGTATTTT. Its translation: CASSLAPADTQYF.

The genes are TRBV27 and TRBJ1-1; D possibly corresponds to TRBD1 (5 bases). The CDR3 runs 15 residues. The germline V gene encodes CDR1 MNHEY and CDR2 SMNVEV (reference sequence). Trimming took off 3 bases at V and 1 base at J, with 12 bases between the two ends. The CDR3 DNA is TGTGCCAGCAGTTTTGACAGTAAATGGAACACTGAAGCTTTCTTT. Protein: CASSFDSKWNTEAFF.

V and J are TRBV4-1 and TRBJ2-5, with D maybe TRBD2 (6 bases). The J call is in doubt because the DNA end fits TRBJ2-7 better. The CDR3 is made up of 14 amino acids. Germline lookup yields CDR1 MGHRA and CDR2 YSYEKL. CDR3: CASSQVRELYEQYF. The CDR3 DNA reads TGCGCCAGCAGCCAAGTGCGGGAATTATACGAGCAGTACTTC.

The chain is built from TRBV15 and TRBJ2-1, with D possibly matching TRBD1 (6 bases). The ends were cut back, 5 bases at V and 9 bases at J, with 11 bases in the middle. The germline V gene encodes CDR1 LNHNV and CDR2 YYDKDF (reference sequence). The CDR3 length is 12 residues. The CDR3 sequence is CATSPRGGEQFF. CDR3 nucleotide sequence: TGTGCCACCAGCCCTAGAGGGGGTGAGCAGTTCTTC.

CDR3 protein: CASSYLRGRTGELFF. The CDR3 bases are TGTGCCAGCAGTTACCTCAGGGGGCGCACCGGGGAGCTGTTTTTT. This rearrangement joins TRBV6-5 to TRBJ2-2; 8 positions match TRBD1. The ends lost 2 bases at V and 4 bases at J; junction bases unmatched: 3. The CDR3 contains 15 residues. Per the germline V gene, CDR1 is MNHEY and CDR2 is SVGAGI.

The chain joins TRBV28 to TRBJ2-3; the match to TRBD2 covers 11 bases. Germline V gene data show CDR1 as MDHEN and CDR2 as SYDVKM. There are 17 residues in the CDR3. The V segment lost 4 bases and the J segment 8 bases; nucleotides outside the gene matches: 14. DNA for the CDR3: TGTGCCAGCAGTTCCGAAGGGGTACTAGCGGGAGTTGGTACGCAGTATTTT. This sequence encodes CASSSEGVLAGVGTQYF.

The V gene is TRBV15, the J gene TRBJ2-7; 11 nucleotides match TRBD2. The CDR3 extends over 15 amino acids. Germline CDR1 and CDR2: LNHNV and YYDKDF (reference sequence). V lost 2 bases to trimming and J lost 2 bases; unmatched junction nucleotides: 2. This chain's CDR3 is CATSRQLAGAYEQYF. The CDR3 DNA reads TGTGCCACCAGCAGACAACTAGCGGGGGCCTACGAGCAGTACTTC.